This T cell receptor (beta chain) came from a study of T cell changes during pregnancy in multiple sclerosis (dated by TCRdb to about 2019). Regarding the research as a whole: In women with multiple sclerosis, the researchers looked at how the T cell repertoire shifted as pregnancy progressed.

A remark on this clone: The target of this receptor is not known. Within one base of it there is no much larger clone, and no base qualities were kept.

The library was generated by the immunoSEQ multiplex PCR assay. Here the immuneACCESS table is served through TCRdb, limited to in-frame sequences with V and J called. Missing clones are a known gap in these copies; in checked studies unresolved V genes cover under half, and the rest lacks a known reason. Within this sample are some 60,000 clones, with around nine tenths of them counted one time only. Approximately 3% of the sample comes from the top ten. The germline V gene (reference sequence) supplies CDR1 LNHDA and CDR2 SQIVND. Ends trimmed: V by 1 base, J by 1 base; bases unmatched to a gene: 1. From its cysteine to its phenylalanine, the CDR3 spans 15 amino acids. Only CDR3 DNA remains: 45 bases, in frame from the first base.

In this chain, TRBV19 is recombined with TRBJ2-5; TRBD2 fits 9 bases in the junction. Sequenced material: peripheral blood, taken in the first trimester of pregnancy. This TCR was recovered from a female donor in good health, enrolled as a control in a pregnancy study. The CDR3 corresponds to CASSIGLAVQETQYF. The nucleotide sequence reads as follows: TGTGCCAGTAGTATAGGACTAGCGGTCCAAGAGACCCAGTACTTC.